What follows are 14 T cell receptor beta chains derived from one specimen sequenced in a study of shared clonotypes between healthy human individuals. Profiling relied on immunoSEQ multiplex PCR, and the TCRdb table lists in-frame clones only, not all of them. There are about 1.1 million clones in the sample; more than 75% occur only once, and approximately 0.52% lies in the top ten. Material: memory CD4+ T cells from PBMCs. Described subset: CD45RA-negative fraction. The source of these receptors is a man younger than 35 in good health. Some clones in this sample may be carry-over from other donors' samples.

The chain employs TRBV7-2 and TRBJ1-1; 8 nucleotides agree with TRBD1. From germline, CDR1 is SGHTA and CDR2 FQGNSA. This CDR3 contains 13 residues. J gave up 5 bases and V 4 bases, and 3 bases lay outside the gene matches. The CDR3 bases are TGTGCCAGCAGCTACAGGGGGGGAACTGAAGCTTTCTTT. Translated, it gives CASSYRGGTEAFF.

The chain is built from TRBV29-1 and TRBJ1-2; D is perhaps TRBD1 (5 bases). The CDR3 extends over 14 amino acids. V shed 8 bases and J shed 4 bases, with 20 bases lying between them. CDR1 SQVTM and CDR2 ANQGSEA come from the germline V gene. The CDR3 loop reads CSYTPPRGGYGYTF. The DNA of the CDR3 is TGCAGCTACACACCACCACGGGGCGGCTATGGCTACACCTTC. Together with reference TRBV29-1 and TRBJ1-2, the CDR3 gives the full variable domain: SAVISQKPSRDICQRGTSLTIQCQVDSQVTMMFWYRQQPGQSLTLIATANQGSEATYESGFVIDKFPISRPNLTFSTLTVSNMSPEDSSIYLCSYTPPRGGYGYTFGSGTRLTVV.

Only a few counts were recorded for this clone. The CDR3 DNA is TGTGCCAGTAGTATAGAGAGGGAGCGGCCTAAGTTCTTC. This sequence encodes CASSIERERPKFF. V and J are TRBV19 and TRBJ2-1, with D perhaps TRBD2 (5 bases). Germline loops: CDR1 LNHDA, CDR2 SQIVND (reference sequence). Trimming took 0 bases from V and 14 from J, leaving 14 bases between them. This CDR3 has 13 amino acids.

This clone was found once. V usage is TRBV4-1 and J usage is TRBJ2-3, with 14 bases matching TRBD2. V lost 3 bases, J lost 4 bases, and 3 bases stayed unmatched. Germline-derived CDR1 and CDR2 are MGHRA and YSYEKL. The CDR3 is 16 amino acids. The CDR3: CASSQVGLAGADTQYF. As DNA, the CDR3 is TGCGCCAGCAGCCAGGTGGGACTAGCGGGAGCAGATACGCAGTATTTT.

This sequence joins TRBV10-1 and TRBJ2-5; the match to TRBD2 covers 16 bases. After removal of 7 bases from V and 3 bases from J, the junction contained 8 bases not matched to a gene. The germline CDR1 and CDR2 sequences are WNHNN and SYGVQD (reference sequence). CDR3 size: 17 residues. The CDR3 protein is CASTTGTSGRVKETQYF. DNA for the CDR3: TGCGCCAGCACCACTGGGACTAGCGGGAGGGTCAAAGAGACCCAGTACTTC.

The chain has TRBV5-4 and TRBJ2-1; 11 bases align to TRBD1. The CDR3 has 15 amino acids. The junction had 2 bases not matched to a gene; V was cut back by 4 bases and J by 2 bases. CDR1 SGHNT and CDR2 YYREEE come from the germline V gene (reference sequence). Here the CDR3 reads CASSPDRGPYNEQFF. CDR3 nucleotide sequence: TGTGCCAGCAGCCCGGACAGGGGGCCCTACAATGAGCAGTTCTTC. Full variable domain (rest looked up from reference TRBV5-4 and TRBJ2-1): ETGVTQSPTHLIKTRGQQVTLRCSSQSGHNTVSWYQQALGQGPQFIFQYYREEENGRGNFPPRFSGLQFPNYSSELNVNALELDDSALYLCASSPDRGPYNEQFFGPGTRLTVL.

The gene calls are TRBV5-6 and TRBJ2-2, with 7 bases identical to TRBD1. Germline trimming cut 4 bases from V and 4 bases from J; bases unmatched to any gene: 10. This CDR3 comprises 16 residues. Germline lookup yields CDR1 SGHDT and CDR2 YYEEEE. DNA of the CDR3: TGTGCCAGCAGCGTGACCTCGGGACAGTTCACCGGGGAGCTGTTTTTT. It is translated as CASSVTSGQFTGELFF.

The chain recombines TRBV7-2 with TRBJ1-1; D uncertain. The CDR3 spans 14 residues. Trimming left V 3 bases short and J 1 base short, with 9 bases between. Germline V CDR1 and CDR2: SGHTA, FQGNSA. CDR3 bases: TGTGCCAGCAGCTTCTCCCGGGGGAACACTGAAGCTTTCTTT. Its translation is CASSFSRGNTEAFF.

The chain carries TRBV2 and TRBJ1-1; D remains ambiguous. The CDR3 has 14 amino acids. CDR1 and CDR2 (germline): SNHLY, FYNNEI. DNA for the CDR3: TGTGCTTGCAATCCCAGGACTACGAACACTGAAGCTTTCTTT. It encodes CACNPRTTNTEAFF.

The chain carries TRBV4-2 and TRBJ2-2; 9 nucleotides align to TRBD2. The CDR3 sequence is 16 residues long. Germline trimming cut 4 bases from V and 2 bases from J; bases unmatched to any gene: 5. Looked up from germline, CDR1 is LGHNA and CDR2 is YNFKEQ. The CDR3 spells CASSLKTSGNTGELFF. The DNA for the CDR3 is TGTGCCAGCAGCCTAAAGACTAGCGGAAACACCGGGGAGCTGTTTTTT.

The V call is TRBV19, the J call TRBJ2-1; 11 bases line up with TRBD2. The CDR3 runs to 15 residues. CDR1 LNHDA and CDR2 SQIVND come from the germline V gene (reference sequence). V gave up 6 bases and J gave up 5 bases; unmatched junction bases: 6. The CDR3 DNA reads TGTGCCAGTAGGGCCGGACTAGCGGGCCACAATGAGCAGTTCTTC. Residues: CASRAGLAGHNEQFF. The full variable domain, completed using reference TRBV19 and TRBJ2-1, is DGGITQSPKYLFRKEGQNVTLSCEQNLNHDAMYWYRQDPGQGLRLIYYSQIVNDFQKGDIAEGYSVSREKKESFPLTVTSAQKNPTAFYLCASRAGLAGHNEQFFGPGTRLTVL.

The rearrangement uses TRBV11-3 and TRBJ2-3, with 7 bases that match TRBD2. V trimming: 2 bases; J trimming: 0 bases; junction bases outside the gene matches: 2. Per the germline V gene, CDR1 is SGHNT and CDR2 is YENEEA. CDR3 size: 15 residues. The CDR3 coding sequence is TGTGCCAGCAGCTTACGGGGAGGGAGCACAGATACGCAGTATTTT. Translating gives CASSLRGGSTDTQYF.

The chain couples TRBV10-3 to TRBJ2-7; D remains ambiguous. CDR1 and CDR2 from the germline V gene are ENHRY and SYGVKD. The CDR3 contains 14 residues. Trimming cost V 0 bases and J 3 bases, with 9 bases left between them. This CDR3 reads CAISESRNNYEQYF. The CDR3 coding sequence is TGTGCCATCAGTGAGTCGCGCAATAACTACGAGCAGTACTTC.

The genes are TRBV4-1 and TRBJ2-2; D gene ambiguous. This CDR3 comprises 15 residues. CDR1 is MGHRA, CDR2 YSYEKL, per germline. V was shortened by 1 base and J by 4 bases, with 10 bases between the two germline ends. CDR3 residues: CASSQGAKGTGELFF. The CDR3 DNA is TGCGCCAGCAGCCAAGGCGCGAAGGGCACCGGGGAGCTGTTTTTT.